This TCR beta chain came from a study of shared clonotypes between healthy human individuals. The overall study: Aged 18 to 49, the donors were a couple of women and a few men. Study outcomes and limitations: Represented diversity, genetic and exposure-history alike, was limited by few donors.

Amplification in unsorted PBMC replicate PCRs started from around 310 ng DNA, which equals around 31,000 T cell genomes. It was on ten immunoSEQ deep assay plates that unsorted PBMC DNA was sequenced. Produced via immunoSEQ multiplex PCR; TCRdb's table is partial and in-frame only. The table includes 550,000 to 600,000 clones, around three quarters detected once. Regarding this clone: Its antigen is not known.

Trimming pared 6 bases from V and 3 bases from J, leaving 17 bases between. Germline V gene lookup returns CDR1 SNHLY and CDR2 FYNNEI. CDR3 length: 15 residues. The sequence was obtained from a woman aged 40 to 50 in good health. Some clones in this sample may be carry-over from other donors' samples. The chain couples TRBV2 to TRBJ2-5; D is uncertain. Sequencing used PBMCs. The CDR3 region has the DNA TGTGCCAGCAGCTACAACGGTCAAAAAGAAGAGACCCAGTACTTC. Translating it yields CASSYNGQKEETQYF.